One and the same sample provided the 17 T cell receptor beta chains below, sequenced in a study of blood T cell repertoires in COVID-19. Assay: immunoSEQ multiplex PCR; the TCRdb copy retains only in-frame clones and omits some. The profile shows approximately 200,000 clones, about nine tenths of them singletons. Sequencing input: peripheral blood. The receptors originated from a man aged 50-59 years with acute or convalescent COVID-19.

This clone showed up just a few times. V is TRBV5-6 and J is TRBJ1-2; 10 bases line up with TRBD1. This CDR3 has 15 residues. The germline V gene has CDR1 SGHDT and CDR2 YYEEEE. V shed 3 bases and J 5 bases; nucleotides not matched to a gene: 7. CDR3 loop: CASSYVTGGGYGYTF. DNA for the CDR3: TGTGCCAGCAGCTACGTGACAGGGGGCGGTTATGGCTACACCTTC.

The chain combines TRBV5-4 with TRBJ1-2; D remains unclear. The V gene lost 4 bases and the J gene lost 1 base, with 11 bases spanning the gap. This CDR3 comprises 14 residues. CDR1 and CDR2 from the germline V gene are SGHNT and YYREEE (reference sequence). The CDR3 loop is CASSPRRDNYGYTF. For the CDR3, the DNA is TGTGCCAGCAGCCCCCGGAGGGATAACTATGGCTACACCTTC. The full variable domain, in which reference TRBV5-4 and TRBJ1-2 provide the parts outside the CDR3, is ETGVTQSPTHLIKTRGQQVTLRCSSQSGHNTVSWYQQALGQGPQFIFQYYREEENGRGNFPPRFSGLQFPNYSSELNVNALELDDSALYLCASSPRRDNYGYTFGSGTRLTVV.

The gene calls are TRBV9 and TRBJ1-5; 8 positions match TRBD1. Germline V lookup: CDR1 SGDLS, CDR2 YYNGEE. The V segment lost 2 bases and the J segment 4 bases; nucleotides outside the gene matches: 2. There are 14 residues in the CDR3. The CDR3 bases are TGTGCCAGCAGCGTGGGACAGGTTAATCAGCCCCAGCATTTT. It specifies CASSVGQVNQPQHF.

This clone was detected once. This specimen includes other DNA sequences encoding the same CDR3. The J gene is TRBJ1-4, the V gene TRBV18, with 7 nucleotides matching TRBD1. This CDR3 spans 15 amino acids. Trimming took 3 bases from V and 3 from J; bases not matched to a gene: 4. The germline V gene has CDR1 KGHSH and CDR2 LQKENI. The CDR3 protein is CASSPPGQPNEKLFF. The CDR3 nucleotides read TGTGCCAGCTCACCTCCGGGACAGCCTAATGAAAAACTGTTTTTT.

V gene TRBV19 combines with J gene TRBJ1-2; no clear D gene. Germline V gene lookup returns CDR1 LNHDA and CDR2 SQIVND (reference sequence). The V and J ends lost 5 bases and 3 bases respectively, with 13 bases between them. The CDR3 runs 14 residues. The CDR3 nucleotides are TGTGCCAGTAGTCTCCACTCCTTCTACTATGGCTACACCTTC. As protein: CASSLHSFYYGYTF.

This sequence joins TRBV18 and TRBJ2-3; D remains ambiguous. The V gene's germline CDR1 is KGHSH and CDR2 LQKENI. V lost 6 bases to trimming and J lost 0 bases, with 13 bases between them. The CDR3 runs to 15 residues. The CDR3 spells CASSPRESSTDTQYF. CDR3 nucleotide sequence: TGTGCCAGCTCCCCCCGAGAGTCTAGCACAGATACGCAGTATTTT.

The gene calls are TRBV5-1 and TRBJ1-1, with 7 bases lining up with TRBD1. Losses at the gene ends were 4 bases for V and 4 bases for J; bases not matched to a gene: 7. This CDR3 is 14 amino acids long. CDR1 is SGHRS, CDR2 YFSETQ, per germline. CDR3 in amino acids: CASSLTGVFTEAFF. CDR3 DNA sequence: TGCGCCAGCAGCCTAACAGGGGTTTTCACTGAAGCTTTCTTT.

The chain recombines TRBV10-2 with TRBJ2-7, with D possibly being TRBD1 (5 bases). The CDR3 is made up of 13 amino acids. Germline values: CDR1 WSHSY, CDR2 SAAADI. Between the trimmed V and J ends, which lost 3 bases and 5 bases, there was a span of 11 bases. The CDR3 DNA follows: TGCGCCAGCAGTGAACAGGCCTGGAACGAGCAGTACTTC. Protein: CASSEQAWNEQYF.

The chain joins TRBV5-1 to TRBJ2-5; a possible D gene is TRBD2 (7 bases). CDR3 size: 15 residues. Germline lookup yields CDR1 SGHRS and CDR2 YFSETQ. The V gene lost 1 base and the J gene lost 1 base, with 11 bases spanning the gap. CDR3 in amino acids: CASSLQGGGQETQYF. In nucleotides, the CDR3 is TGCGCCAGCAGCTTGCAGGGAGGGGGCCAAGAGACCCAGTACTTC.

The chain uses TRBV5-1 and TRBJ2-2, with 9 positions matching TRBD2. The V gene's germline CDR1 is SGHRS and CDR2 YFSETQ. With 5 bases clipped from V and 2 bases from J, the junction kept 4 bases outside the gene matches. This CDR3 region has 15 residues. The CDR3 DNA reads as TGCGCCAGCAGTAGCGGGGGCCTAAACACCGGGGAGCTGTTTTTT. Encoded protein: CASSSGGLNTGELFF. Variable domain in full (rest from reference TRBV5-1 and TRBJ2-2): KAGVTQTPRYLIKTRGQQVTLSCSPISGHRSVSWYQQTPGQGLQFLFEYFSETQRNKGNFPGRFSGRQFSNSRSEMNVSTLELGDSALYLCASSSGGLNTGELFFGEGSRLTVL.

The chain links TRBV25-1 to TRBJ2-5; weak D call: TRBD2 (5 bases). The CDR3 loop spans 15 amino acids. Trimming left V 3 bases short and J 3 bases short, with 14 bases between. Germline lookup yields CDR1 MGHDK and CDR2 SYGVNS. The CDR3 DNA follows: TGTGCCAGCAGTGACCCGGCTGCCGGGAAAGAGACCCAGTACTTC. Protein: CASSDPAAGKETQYF.

The chain carries TRBV19 and TRBJ1-5; D is unclear. V was shortened by 1 base and J by 4 bases, with 8 bases between the two germline ends. Germline V gene data show CDR1 as LNHDA and CDR2 as SQIVND (reference sequence). The CDR3 has 14 amino acids. CDR3 DNA sequence: TGTGCCAGTAGTATAGGAACGGGAAATCAGCCCCAGCATTTT. The encoded protein is CASSIGTGNQPQHF.

The J gene is TRBJ1-2, the V gene TRBV2, with 7 bases that match TRBD1. The CDR3 covers 15 residues. Germline values: CDR1 SNHLY, CDR2 FYNNEI. J gave up 2 bases and V 6 bases, and 9 bases lay outside the gene matches. CDR3 nucleotides: TGTGCCAGCAGCCCTGACGGGACAGCCAACTATGGCTACACCTTC. Its protein product is CASSPDGTANYGYTF.

The CDR3 DNA sequence: TGTGCCAGCAGCCCCCGGGGGGTTACCACAGATACGCAGTATTTT. This encodes CASSPRGVTTDTQYF. The chain is built from TRBV5-5 and TRBJ2-3, with 7 bases matching TRBD2. Germline assignment: CDR1 SGHKS and CDR2 YYEKEE (reference sequence). The CDR3 length is 15 residues. J lost 2 bases, V lost 4 bases, and 7 bases had no gene match.

The gene calls are TRBV5-8 and TRBJ2-2, with a weak D call TRBD2 (5 bases). Germline CDR1 reads SGHTS; CDR2 reads YDEGEE. With 0 bases removed from V and 0 bases from J, the gap between germline ends came to 9 bases. The CDR3 runs to 16 residues. The CDR3 here is CASSLVTGSNTGELFF. Here the CDR3 DNA reads TGTGCCAGCAGCTTGGTGACGGGATCGAACACCGGGGAGCTGTTTTTT.

CDR3 DNA sequence: TGTGCCAACAGATACGGGAGGCAAGAAAAACTGTTTTTT. Amino acid sequence: CANRYGRQEKLFF. The chain links TRBV2 to TRBJ1-4; D call uncertain. Trimming removed 10 bases at V and 8 bases at J, with 17 bases between. The germline V gene has CDR1 SNHLY and CDR2 FYNNEI. The CDR3 is 13 residues long. The whole variable domain, filled in from reference TRBV2 and TRBJ1-4, reads EPEVTQTPSHQVTQMGQEVILRCVPISNHLYFYWYRQILGQKVEFLVSFYNNEISEKSEIFDDQFSVERPDGSNFTLKIRSTKLEDSAMYFCANRYGRQEKLFFGSGTQLSVL.

The chain recombines TRBV29-1 with TRBJ2-7; D remains ambiguous. Trimming took off 0 bases at V and 3 bases at J, with 9 bases between the two ends. Germline loops: CDR1 SQVTM, CDR2 ANQGSEA. This CDR3 region has 13 residues. As DNA, the CDR3 is TGCAGCGTTGAAGATCGGTCGAGCTACGAGCAGTACTTC. Protein sequence: CSVEDRSSYEQYF.